This T cell receptor beta chain was captured in a study of T cell repertoires in cytomegalovirus infection. Study overall: Both a matching HLA type and CMV infection were indicated by public TCR beta signatures. Study observations and caveats: Using cumulative public TCR beta family frequency, the authors identified those who carried CMV together with the relevant HLA. What dominated the ex vivo response were HLA-C-restricted CMV-specific TCR beta clonotypes.

This clonotype has more than one count but fewer than ten. The antigen remains unidentified. TCRdb used MiXCR to reprocess the reads, holding one entry per CDR3 protein. Seen here are a few hundred thousand distinct CDR3 sequences, roughly 22% observed once, and the top ten hold roughly 20%. This CDR3 spans 15 amino acids. V lost 5 bases, J lost 4 bases, and 12 bases lay in between. CDR1 and CDR2 (germline): SGHVS, FNYEAQ. Sequenced sample: CD8+ T cells from PBMCs. The TCR was taken from a human donor in good health (CMV status not recorded). Some clones in this sample may be carry-over from other donors' samples. V is TRBV7-6 and J is TRBJ1-6; D not resolved. The CDR3 nucleotides are TGTGCCAGCAGCCCCGGCCAAAATTATAATTCACCCCTCCACTTT. It is translated as CASSPGQNYNSPLHF.